One and the same sample provided the 15 T cell receptor beta chains below, sequenced in a study of neurological immune-mediated disorders. TCRdb itself ran the 5' RACE reads through MiXCR, one entry per CDR3 protein. Among more than 45,000 distinct CDR3 sequences listed, roughly 3.5% were seen once. The specimen sequenced was PBMCs. The receptors were gathered from a woman younger than 45 with multiple sclerosis.

The table lists this clonotype with many counts. The chain uses TRBV5-1 and TRBJ2-1, with TRBD2 matching 14 bases. Unmatched junction bases numbered 4, after V lost 3 bases and J lost 8 bases. CDR1 SGHRS and CDR2 YFSETQ come from the germline V gene. The CDR3 totals 15 residues. CDR3 region: CASSSTSGGAHEQFF. The CDR3 DNA reads TGCGCCAGCAGCTCGACTAGCGGGGGGGCCCATGAGCAGTTCTTC. The full variable domain, rest sourced from reference TRBV5-1 and TRBJ2-1, is KAGVTQTPRYLIKTRGQQVTLSCSPISGHRSVSWYQQTPGQGLQFLFEYFSETQRNKGNFPGRFSGRQFSNSRSEMNVSTLELGDSALYLCASSSTSGGAHEQFFGPGTRLTVL.

This clonotype was observed many times. This chain connects TRBV10-3 to TRBJ2-2, with D possibly matching TRBD1 (6 bases). V was trimmed by 11 bases and J by 1 base, leaving 14 bases between them. Germline CDR1 ENHRY, CDR2 SYGVKD. This CDR3 is built from 14 residues. The CDR3 DNA reads TGTGCCGTAGGAAAGGGGGAGAACACCGGGGAGCTGTTTTTT. It codes for CAVGKGENTGELFF.

This clonotype appeared a few times. The chain links TRBV28 to TRBJ1-1; D gene unclear. Germline V gene data show CDR1 as MDHEN and CDR2 as SYDVKM. The CDR3 extends over 12 amino acids. The ends were cut back, 6 bases at V and 0 bases at J, with 5 bases in the middle. Here the CDR3 reads CASSSMNTEAFF. DNA of the CDR3: TGTGCCAGCAGCTCCATGAACACTGAAGCTTTCTTT.

This clonotype was seen only a few times. Mismatch with germline at one junction end may stem from a read error. The rearrangement links TRBV5-1 to TRBJ1-6; 7 bases align to TRBD1. The length of the CDR3 is 16 residues. Per the germline V gene, CDR1 is SGHRS and CDR2 is YFSETQ. The CDR3: CASSLSLTGNNSPLNF. The DNA for the CDR3 is TGCGCCAGCAGCTTGTCCTTGACAGGGAATAATTCACCCCTCAACTTT. The full variable domain, in which reference TRBV5-1 and TRBJ1-6 provide the parts outside the CDR3, is KAGVTQTPRYLIKTRGQQVTLSCSPISGHRSVSWYQQTPGQGLQFLFEYFSETQRNKGNFPGRFSGRQFSNSRSEMNVSTLELGDSALYLCASSLSLTGNNSPLNFGNGTRLTVT.

This clonotype has more than one count but fewer than ten. V and J are TRBV12-5 and TRBJ1-6; D is undetermined. From germline, CDR1 is LGHNT and CDR2 FRNRAP. This CDR3 is 15 amino acids long. Trimming left V 6 bases short and J 7 bases short, with 16 bases between. The CDR3 DNA follows: TGTGCTAGTGGCCAAGACAAATACCCGAATTCACCCCTCCACTTT. Protein sequence: CASGQDKYPNSPLHF.

This clonotype was counted at least ten times. This chain links TRBV10-2 with TRBJ1-2, with D hard to call. Trimming left V 3 bases short and J 7 bases short, with 15 bases between. Germline assignment: CDR1 WSHSY and CDR2 SAAADI. The CDR3 is 14 residues long. In nucleotides, the CDR3 is TGCGCCAGCAGTGACCGCTCTCTTACGGGTGGCTACACCTTC. This codes for CASSDRSLTGGYTF.

This clonotype was observed at least ten times. V gene TRBV29-1 combines with J gene TRBJ1-1, with TRBD1 matching 8 bases. This CDR3 region has 13 residues. CDR1 is SQVTM and CDR2 is ANQGSEA in the germline V gene. With 7 bases clipped from V and 0 bases from J, the junction kept 4 bases outside the gene matches. DNA for the CDR3: TGCAGCGGCGGACAGGGAATGAACACTGAAGCTTTCTTT. The encoded protein is CSGGQGMNTEAFF.

At least ten counts were recorded for this clonotype. The J gene is TRBJ2-7, the V gene TRBV29-1; 9 bases are a match to TRBD1. V lost 8 bases and J lost 6; bases outside the gene matches: 11. The V gene's germline CDR1 is SQVTM and CDR2 ANQGSEA. The CDR3 sequence is 13 residues long. The CDR3 sequence is CSIRDRAVGEQYF. DNA of the CDR3: TGCAGCATCCGGGACAGGGCGGTTGGCGAGCAGTACTTC.

This clonotype was counted at least ten times. The J gene is TRBJ2-3, the V gene TRBV20-1, with a weak D call TRBD1 (5 bases). The germline CDR1 and CDR2 sequences are DFQATT and SNEGSKA (reference sequence). The ends were cut back, 2 bases at V and 6 bases at J, with 12 bases in the middle. The CDR3 consists of 13 residues. CDR3 sequence: CSARLRVKDTQYF. The CDR3 DNA reads as TGCAGTGCTAGACTCAGGGTGAAGGATACGCAGTATTTT.

This clonotype has at least ten counts. The chain links TRBV3-1 to TRBJ2-1, with 7 positions matching TRBD2. V was clipped by 4 bases and J by 4 bases; unmatched bases: 7. Germline V gene sequence: CDR1 LGHDT, CDR2 YNNKEL (reference sequence). This CDR3 has 15 residues. CDR3 DNA: TGTGCCAGCAGCCCGACCCCTAGCGGATACAATGAGCAGTTCTTC. Translation gives CASSPTPSGYNEQFF.

This clonotype was counted many times. The chain carries TRBV18 and TRBJ1-1; 7 bases fit TRBD1. V gave up 3 bases and J gave up 8 bases; unmatched junction bases: 9. This CDR3 has 14 residues. Germline V lookup: CDR1 KGHSH, CDR2 LQKENI. This CDR3 is CASSPKGASREAFF. The CDR3 DNA reads as TGTGCCAGCTCACCGAAGGGGGCGAGTCGGGAAGCTTTCTTT. Full variable domain (missing parts from reference TRBV18 and TRBJ1-1): NAGVMQNPRHLVRRRGQEARLRCSPMKGHSHVYWYRQLPEEGLKFMVYLQKENIIDESGMPKERFSAEFPKEGPSILRIQQVVRGDSAAYFCASSPKGASREAFFGQGTRLTVV.

This clonotype was counted ten times or more. The chain uses TRBV5-1 and TRBJ1-3; no reliable D call. The CDR3 is 14 residues long. Germline V gene sequence: CDR1 SGHRS, CDR2 YFSETQ. Trimming left V 4 bases short and J 0 bases short, with 8 bases between. The CDR3 loop reads CASSPGHSGNTIYF. In nucleotides, the CDR3 is TGCGCCAGCAGCCCAGGCCACTCTGGAAACACCATATATTTT.

This clonotype has ten or more counts. The chain is built from TRBV4-3 and TRBJ2-7; 9 bases map to TRBD2. From germline, CDR1 is LGHNA and CDR2 YSLEER. V shed 4 bases and J 5 bases; nucleotides not matched to a gene: 6. This CDR3 region has 14 residues. The CDR3 region is CASSRKREVHEQYF. The CDR3 nucleotides read TGCGCCAGCAGCCGGAAGCGGGAGGTCCACGAGCAGTACTTC.

The chain carries TRBV3-1 and TRBJ1-4; the D gene is possibly TRBD1 (6 bases). The CDR3 extends over 14 amino acids. The germline V gene encodes CDR1 LGHDT and CDR2 YNNKEL (reference sequence). V gave up 6 bases and J gave up 7 bases, with 15 bases separating them. DNA of the CDR3: TGTGCCAGCAGTAACAGGGTGCAATTTGAAAAACTGTTTTTT. This codes for CASSNRVQFEKLFF.

This clonotype was recorded many times. The chain uses TRBV28 and TRBJ2-1; TRBD2 matches 9 bases. Unmatched junction bases numbered 12, after V lost 2 bases and J lost 7 bases. The germline V gene has CDR1 MDHEN and CDR2 SYDVKM. This CDR3 is built from 17 residues. The CDR3 sequence is CASSLPSGIPIPNEQFF. DNA for the CDR3: TGTGCCAGCAGTTTACCTAGCGGGATTCCTATCCCGAATGAGCAGTTCTTC.